Given below is one T cell receptor (beta chain) in context. Produced via immunoSEQ multiplex PCR; TCRdb's table is partial and in-frame only. The sample consists of around 580,000 clones, roughly 98% of them appearing once. CD45RO negativity and positive selection for CCR7 defined naive CD8 cells, a population that excluded terminally differentiated effector memory CD45RA+ cells. These data belong to a study of shared clonotypes between healthy human individuals. The TCR originated in a man under 40 in good health. Sequenced material: naive CD8+ T cells sorted from blood.

The CDR3 loop is CASSQKGLAAYEQYF. The CDR3 coding sequence is TGCGCCAGCAGCCAGAAGGGACTCGCCGCCTACGAGCAGTACTTC. V is TRBV4-1 and J is TRBJ2-7; TRBD2 is a possible D gene (6 bases). The germline CDR1 and CDR2 sequences are MGHRA and YSYEKL. The CDR3 has 15 amino acids. V was clipped by 3 bases and J by 2 bases, with 14 bases between them.